The TCR beta chain described here comes from a study of HIV-infected patients and healthy controls. V lost 3 bases and J lost 6; bases outside the gene matches: 16. Germline CDR1 and CDR2: DFQATT and SNEGSKA (reference sequence). CDR3 size: 17 residues. TCRdb re-called the 5' RACE reads through MiXCR, storing one row per CDR3 protein. Counted here are roughly 68,000 distinct CDR3 sequences, less than 20% occurring once; the ten biggest clones make up under 1.5%. V usage is TRBV20-1 and J usage is TRBJ1-5; 8 bases fit TRBD1. The clonotype was recovered from a human donor in good health. Sequenced input: CD4+ T cells from blood. The CDR3 spells CSASTDRVTALGQPQHF. The CDR3 nucleotides read TGCAGTGCTAGTACGGACAGGGTAACGGCTCTCGGTCAGCCCCAGCATTTT.